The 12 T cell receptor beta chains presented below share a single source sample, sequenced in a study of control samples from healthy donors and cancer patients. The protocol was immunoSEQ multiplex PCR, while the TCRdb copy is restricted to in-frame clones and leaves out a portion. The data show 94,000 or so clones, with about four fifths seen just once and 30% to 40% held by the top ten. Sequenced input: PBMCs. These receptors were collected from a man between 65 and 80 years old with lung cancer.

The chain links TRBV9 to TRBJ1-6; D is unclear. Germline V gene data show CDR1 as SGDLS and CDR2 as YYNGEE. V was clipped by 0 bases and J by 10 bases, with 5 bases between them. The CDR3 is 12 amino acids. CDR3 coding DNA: TGTGCCAGCAGCGTAGTCGGGTCACCCCTCCACTTT. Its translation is CASSVVGSPLHF.

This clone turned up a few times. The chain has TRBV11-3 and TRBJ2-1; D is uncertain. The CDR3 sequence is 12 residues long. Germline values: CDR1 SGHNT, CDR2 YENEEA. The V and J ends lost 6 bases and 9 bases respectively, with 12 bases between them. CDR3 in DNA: TGTGCCAGCAGTGGTAGGTCCGGTGAGCAGTTCTTC. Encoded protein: CASSGRSGEQFF.

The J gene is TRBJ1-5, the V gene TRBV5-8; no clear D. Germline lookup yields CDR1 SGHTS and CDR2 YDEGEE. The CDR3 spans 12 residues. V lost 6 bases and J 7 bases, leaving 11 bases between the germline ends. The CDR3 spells CASNQVWQPQHF. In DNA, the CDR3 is TGTGCCAGCAATCAAGTATGGCAGCCCCAGCATTTT.

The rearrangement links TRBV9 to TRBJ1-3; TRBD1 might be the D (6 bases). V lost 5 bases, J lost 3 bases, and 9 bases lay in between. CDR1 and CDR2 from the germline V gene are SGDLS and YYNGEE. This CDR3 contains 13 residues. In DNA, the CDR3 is TGTGCCAGCAGGGGGGCGGGTGGAAACACCATATATTTT. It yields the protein CASRGAGGNTIYF.

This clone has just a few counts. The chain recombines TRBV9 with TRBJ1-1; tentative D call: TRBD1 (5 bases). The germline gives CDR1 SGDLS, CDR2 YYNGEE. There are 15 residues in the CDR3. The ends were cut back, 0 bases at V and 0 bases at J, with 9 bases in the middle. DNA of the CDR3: TGTGCCAGCAGCGTAGCAGGGAAGATGAACACTGAAGCTTTCTTT. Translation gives CASSVAGKMNTEAFF.

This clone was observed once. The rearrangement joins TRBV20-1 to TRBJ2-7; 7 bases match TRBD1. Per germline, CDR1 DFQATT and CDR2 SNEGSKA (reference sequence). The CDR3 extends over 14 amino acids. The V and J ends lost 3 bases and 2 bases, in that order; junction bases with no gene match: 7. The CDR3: CSASHGQAAYEQYF. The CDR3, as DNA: TGCAGTGCTAGTCACGGACAGGCAGCCTACGAGCAGTACTTC.

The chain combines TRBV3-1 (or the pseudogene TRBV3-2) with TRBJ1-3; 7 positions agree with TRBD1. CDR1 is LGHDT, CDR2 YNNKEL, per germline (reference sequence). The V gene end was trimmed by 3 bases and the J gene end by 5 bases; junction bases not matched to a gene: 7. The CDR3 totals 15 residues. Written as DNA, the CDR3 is TGTGCCAGCAGCCAGGGAGAGACAGGGAGAAACACCATATATTTT. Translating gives CASSQGETGRNTIYF.

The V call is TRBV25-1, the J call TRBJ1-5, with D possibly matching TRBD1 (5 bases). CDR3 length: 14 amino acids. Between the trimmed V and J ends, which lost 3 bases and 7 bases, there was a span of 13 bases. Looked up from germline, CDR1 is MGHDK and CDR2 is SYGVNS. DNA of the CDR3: TGTGCCAGCAGTGAGAGCAGGGCATGGCAGCCCCAGCATTTT. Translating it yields CASSESRAWQPQHF.

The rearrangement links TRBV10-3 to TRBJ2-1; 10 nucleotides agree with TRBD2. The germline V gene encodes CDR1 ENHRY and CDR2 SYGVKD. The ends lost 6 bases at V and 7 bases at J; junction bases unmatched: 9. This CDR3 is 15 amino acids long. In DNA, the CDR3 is TGTGCCATCAGAAAAGCGGGGGGGCCGGAAAATGAGCAGTTCTTC. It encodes CAIRKAGGPENEQFF.

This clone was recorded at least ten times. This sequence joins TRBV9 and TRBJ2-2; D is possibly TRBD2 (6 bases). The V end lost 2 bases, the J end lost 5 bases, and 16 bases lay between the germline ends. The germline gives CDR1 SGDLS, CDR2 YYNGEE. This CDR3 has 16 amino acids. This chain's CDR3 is CASSVMWGDPTGELFF. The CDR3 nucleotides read TGTGCCAGCAGCGTCATGTGGGGGGACCCGACCGGGGAGCTGTTTTTT.

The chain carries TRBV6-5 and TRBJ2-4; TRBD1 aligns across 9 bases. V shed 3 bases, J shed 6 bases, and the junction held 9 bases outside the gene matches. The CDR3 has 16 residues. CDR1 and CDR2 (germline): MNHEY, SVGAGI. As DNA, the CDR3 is TGTGCCAGCAGTTATTCCCGGACAGGGGAGGGAAACATTCAGTACTTC. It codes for CASSYSRTGEGNIQYF.

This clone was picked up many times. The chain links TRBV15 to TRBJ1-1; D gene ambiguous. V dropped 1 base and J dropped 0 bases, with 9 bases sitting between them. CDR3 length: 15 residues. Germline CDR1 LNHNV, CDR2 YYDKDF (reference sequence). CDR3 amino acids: CATSRVKRLNTEAFF. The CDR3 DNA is TGTGCCACCAGCAGAGTCAAAAGATTGAACACTGAAGCTTTCTTT.